The rows below give T cell receptor beta chains drawn from one sample of a study of breast tumors, draining lymph nodes, adjacent tissues. TCRdb itself ran the multiplex PCR reads through MiXCR, one entry per CDR3 protein. The sample comprises approximately 130,000 distinct CDR3 sequences, less than 25% of which are singletons, and roughly 2% rests with the top ten. Sequenced sample: axillary lymph node tissue. The receptors shown here come from a female donor with breast cancer. Some clones in this sample may be carry-over from other donors' samples. The CDR3 runs from the conserved cysteine through the conserved F or W. A D gene is named only where the DNA matches it firmly. Size tells how often a clone was seen (once, few, many) or the class of an expanded clone, and some rows leave it out.

v_gene	j_gene	abundance	d_gene	CDR3aa	CDR3nt
TRBV28	TRBJ1-6	many	-	CASSTLGSSYNSPLHF	TGTGCCAGCAGTACCCTGGGGAGCTCCTATAATTCACCCCTCCACTTT
TRBV2	TRBJ2-7	many	TRBD2	CASRSGGAGEQYF	TGTGCCAGCAGATCGGGGGGGGCGGGCGAGCAGTACTTC
TRBV7-8	TRBJ2-2	many	-	CASSSGTWELFF	TGTGCCAGCAGCTCAGGGACATGGGAGCTGTTTTTT
TRBV10-2	TRBJ1-5	many	-	CASSEWGRQPQHF	TGCGCCAGCAGTGAGTGGGGGCGTCAGCCCCAGCATTTT
TRBV28	TRBJ2-2	-	TRBD1	CASSLTGTGATGELFF	TGTGCCAGCAGTCTTACCGGGACAGGGGCGACCGGGGAGCTGTTTTTT
TRBV6-2/TRBV6-3	TRBJ1-5	few	-	CASSYADYYSNQPQHF	TGTGCCAGCAGTTACGCAGATTATTATAGCAATCAGCCCCAGCATTTT
TRBV19	TRBJ1-5	many	-	CASSIEEEIDQPQHF	TGTGCCAGTAGTATAGAGGAGGAAATCGATCAGCCCCAGCATTTT
TRBV19	TRBJ2-1	many	-	CASSRKPRSLDYNNEQFF	TGTGCCAGTAGTAGAAAACCCCGGTCCCTGGACTACAACAATGAGCAGTTCTTC
TRBV6-1	TRBJ2-7	many	-	CASSEAMGVVHEQYF	TGTGCCAGCAGTGAAGCGATGGGGGTCGTCCACGAGCAGTACTTC
TRBV4-1	TRBJ1-6	many	-	CASSLHLLGSPLHF	TGCGCCAGCAGCCTCCATCTCTTGGGTTCACCCCTCCACTTT
TRBV5-6	TRBJ1-3	many	-	CASSEIGDSGNTIYF	TGCGCCAGCAGTGAGATCGGGGACTCTGGAAACACCATATATTTT
TRBV10-3	TRBJ2-4	-	-	CAIGESTDSNIQYF	TGTGCCATCGGTGAGTCGACAGATTCAAACATTCAGTACTTC
TRBV20-1	TRBJ2-7	many	-	CSAITTRSSYEQYF	TGCAGTGCTATTACAACCCGGAGCTCCTACGAGCAGTACTTC
TRBV12-5	TRBJ2-3	many	-	CASARGGVGGTDTQYF	TGTGCTAGTGCCCGAGGGGGGGTAGGAGGCACAGATACGCAGTATTTT
TRBV28	TRBJ2-5	few	-	CASSSTWTNQETQYF	TGTGCCAGCAGTTCCACCTGGACCAACCAAGAGACCCAGTACTTC
TRBV10-3	TRBJ1-5	many	TRBD1	CAISARQGYSNQPQHF	TGTGCCATCAGTGCGAGACAGGGTTATAGCAATCAGCCCCAGCATTTT
TRBV27	TRBJ2-5	many	-	CASSFLQETQYF	TGTGCCAGCAGTTTTTTACAGGAGACCCAGTACTTC
TRBV11-2	TRBJ2-2	-	-	CASSSGPLGELFF	TGTGCCAGCAGCTCGGGACCTCTTGGGGAGCTGTTTTTT
TRBV11-3	TRBJ2-1	many	-	CASSLEESSYNEQFF	TGTGCCAGCAGCTTAGAAGAATCCTCCTACAATGAGCAGTTCTTC
TRBV30	TRBJ1-5	many	TRBD1	CAWSALTGGFGQPQHF	TGTGCCTGGAGTGCCCTGACAGGGGGCTTCGGTCAGCCCCAGCATTTT
TRBV11-2	TRBJ2-2	many	TRBD1	CASRSGGRGPGELFF	TGTGCCAGCAGATCAGGGGGCAGGGGGCCCGGGGAGCTGTTTTTT
TRBV7-8	TRBJ1-2	many	-	CASSLPGSSYGYTF	TGTGCCAGCAGCCTCCCGGGCAGCTCCTATGGCTACACCTTC
TRBV7-3	TRBJ2-5	many	TRBD1	CASSLSTGEWETQYF	TGTGCCAGCAGCTTATCTACAGGGGAATGGGAGACCCAGTACTTC
TRBV7-2	TRBJ2-7	many	-	CASSSRNTPTKQYF	TGTGCCAGCAGCTCACGAAATACCCCTACGAAGCAGTACTTC
TRBV28	TRBJ2-1	many	-	CASKNDRSSSYNEQFF	TGTGCCAGCAAAAACGACAGATCGAGCTCCTACAATGAGCAGTTCTTC
TRBV20-1	TRBJ1-5	-	-	CSARIRGISNQPQHF	TGCAGTGCTAGGATTCGAGGGATTAGCAATCAGCCCCAGCATTTT
TRBV5-1	TRBJ2-3	many	-	CASSLGDTLTDTQYF	TGCGCCAGCAGCTTGGGGGACACCCTTACAGATACGCAGTATTTT
TRBV6-5	TRBJ2-1	many	TRBD2	CASSPGLAGYNEQFF	TGTGCCAGCAGCCCCGGACTAGCGGGTTACAATGAGCAGTTCTTC
TRBV6-6	TRBJ2-5	many	-	CASSGLQETQYF	TGTGCCAGCAGCGGACTCCAAGAGACCCAGTACTTC
TRBV30	TRBJ2-7	many	-	CAWSVRGAQYF	TGTGCCTGGAGTGTAAGGGGGGCGCAGTACTTC
TRBV28	TRBJ1-2	few	-	CASSLGAWTNYGYTF	TGTGCCAGCAGTTTAGGGGCATGGACTAACTATGGCTACACCTTC
TRBV3-1	TRBJ1-2	many	TRBD1	CASSQGYGTAYRYTF	TGTGCCAGCAGCCAAGGGTACGGGACAGCGTATCGCTACACCTTC
TRBV19	TRBJ2-7	many	TRBD1	CASSSDRAVPTSLYEQYF	TGTGCCAGTAGTTCGGACAGGGCCGTCCCAACAAGTTTATACGAGCAGTACTTC
TRBV20-1	TRBJ2-1	many	TRBD2	CSASSISGSSYNEQFF	TGCAGTGCTAGCTCGATTAGCGGGAGCTCCTACAATGAGCAGTTCTTC
TRBV2	TRBJ1-4	many	-	CASSGGGEEKLFF	TGTGCCAGCAGTGGGGGGGGAGAAGAAAAACTGTTTTTT
TRBV5-1	TRBJ2-7	many	TRBD1	CASSLEGASYEQYF	TGCGCCAGCAGCTTGGAGGGGGCATCCTACGAGCAGTACTTC
TRBV3-1	TRBJ2-7	many	-	CASSPGAYEQYF	TGTGCCAGCAGTCCGGGCGCCTACGAGCAGTACTTC
TRBV24-1	TRBJ2-1	many	TRBD2	CATGIAGRYEQFF	TGTGCCACCGGGATAGCGGGACGGTATGAGCAGTTCTTC
TRBV9	TRBJ2-7	many	-	CASSVEDRNYEQYF	TGTGCCAGCAGCGTAGAAGACAGGAACTACGAGCAGTACTTC
TRBV2	TRBJ1-2	many	-	CASSEGGAGSDGYTF	TGTGCCAGCAGTGAAGGGGGGGCCGGATCGGATGGCTACACCTTC
TRBV18	TRBJ2-7	many	-	CASSPPTVIYEQYF	TGTGCCAGCTCACCACCGACAGTGATCTACGAGCAGTACTTC
TRBV19	TRBJ1-2	many	-	CASSISQSYGYTF	TGTGCCAGTAGTATCAGCCAGTCTTATGGCTACACCTTC
TRBV7-9	TRBJ2-1	many	TRBD1	CASSTLGGAYNEQFF	TGTGCCAGCAGCACCCTAGGGGGCGCTTACAATGAGCAGTTCTTC
TRBV29-1	TRBJ1-2	many	-	CSVLTPKLYYGYTF	TGCAGCGTTTTGACACCCAAGCTCTACTATGGCTACACCTTC
TRBV9	TRBJ2-7	many	-	CASSVDGSVGEQYF	TGTGCCAGCAGCGTAGACGGGAGTGTCGGGGAGCAGTACTTC
TRBV7-3	TRBJ2-7	many	-	CASSHGSNYEQYF	TGTGCCAGCAGCCACGGATCTAACTACGAGCAGTACTTC
TRBV12-3/TRBV12-4	TRBJ1-5	few	-	CASSVGFRYSNQPQHF	TGTGCCAGCAGCGTGGGGTTCAGATATAGCAATCAGCCCCAGCATTTT
TRBV7-9	TRBJ2-4	-	-	CASSFSQGLAKNIQYF	TGTGCCAGCAGCTTTTCACAGGGTCTAGCCAAAAACATTCAGTACTTC
TRBV18	TRBJ2-7	many	-	CASSPLDPGEQYF	TGTGCCAGCTCACCATTGGACCCGGGGGAGCAGTACTTC
TRBV28	TRBJ1-4	many	-	CASSSLQDPGRDEKLFF	TGTGCCAGCAGTTCGCTACAAGACCCAGGGAGGGATGAAAAACTGTTTTTT
TRBV30	TRBJ2-1	few	TRBD2	CAWSVASSGAYNEQFF	TGTGCCTGGAGTGTAGCATCTAGCGGGGCTTACAATGAGCAGTTCTTC
TRBV7-3	TRBJ1-2	many	-	CASSGPGPSGGYTF	TGTGCCAGCAGTGGCCCGGGGCCCTCCGGGGGCTACACCTTC
TRBV5-1	TRBJ1-2	many	TRBD1	CASSPEPGQPYGYTF	TGCGCCAGCAGCCCGGAACCGGGACAGCCCTATGGCTACACCTTC
TRBV30	TRBJ1-2	-	TRBD1	CAWGLKGAATLYGYPF	TGTGCCTGGGGTCTCAAGGGGGCCGCCACCCTCTATGGCTACCCCTTC
TRBV27	TRBJ2-7	few	-	CASSLLGQSSYEQYF	TGTGCCAGCAGTTTACTCGGACAGTCATCCTACGAGCAGTACTTC
TRBV27	TRBJ2-7	many	-	CASSPSGYYEQYF	TGTGCCAGCAGTCCCAGCGGGTATTACGAGCAGTACTTC
TRBV6-5	TRBJ2-7	many	-	CASSYGSSFPYEQYF	TGTGCCAGCAGTTATGGAAGCTCTTTCCCCTACGAGCAGTACTTC
TRBV9	TRBJ2-1	many	TRBD2	CASSGSGTYNEQFF	TGTGCCAGCAGCGGTAGCGGGACCTACAATGAGCAGTTCTTC